The 23 T cell receptor beta chains below come from one sample, sequenced in a study of cytomegalovirus exposure and HLA in healthy donors. The study ran its PCR with 60 Vbeta and 13 Jbeta primers. Clones were read by immunoSEQ multiplex PCR, and TCRdb kept only the in-frame ones, dropping some. Here the sample spans 75,000 to 100,000 clones, about 77% being singletons. The sequenced material came from PBMCs. These receptors originate from a man in his forties in good health and CMV-seronegative.

V is TRBV5-4 and J is TRBJ2-3, with D perhaps matching TRBD1 (6 bases). Germline V gives CDR1 SGHNT, CDR2 YYREEE (reference sequence). The V end lost 6 bases, the J end lost 0 bases, and 17 bases lay between the germline ends. This CDR3 is 16 amino acids long. CDR3 DNA sequence: TGTGCCAGCACACACTACAGGGATCCTAGCACAGATACGCAGTATTTT. It codes for CASTHYRDPSTDTQYF.

The rearrangement uses TRBV7-8 and TRBJ1-3, with D possibly TRBD1 on 6 matching bases. This CDR3 has 17 residues. Trimming pared 5 bases from V and 4 bases from J, leaving 21 bases between. From germline, CDR1 is SGHVS and CDR2 FQNEAQ. DNA of the CDR3: TGTGCCAGCAGCCCAGACTTCGCGGACAGATTAGGAAACACCATATATTTT. Protein product: CASSPDFADRLGNTIYF.

This chain joins TRBV2 and TRBJ2-1; D may be TRBD2 (6 bases). Trimming took off 7 bases at V and 15 bases at J, with 13 bases between the two ends. The CDR3 sequence is 10 residues long. The germline gives CDR1 SNHLY, CDR2 FYNNEI. The CDR3 loop reads CASNRDSPFF. The CDR3 DNA follows: TGTGCCAGCAACCGGGACTCTCCGTTCTTC.

This clone appeared once. The V and J genes are TRBV28 and TRBJ1-1; 11 bases agree with TRBD1. Per germline, CDR1 MDHEN and CDR2 SYDVKM. The CDR3 is 16 residues long. The V segment lost 4 bases and the J segment 4 bases; nucleotides outside the gene matches: 8. CDR3 amino acids: CASSSRGQGVFTEAFF. The CDR3 nucleotides are TGTGCCAGCAGTTCTCGGGGACAGGGGGTGTTCACTGAAGCTTTCTTT.

This clone was seen a handful of times. V and J are TRBV19 and TRBJ2-3; possibly TRBD1 for D (5 bases). Germline lookup yields CDR1 LNHDA and CDR2 SQIVND (reference sequence). This CDR3 comprises 15 residues. Trimming pared 4 bases from V and 0 bases from J, leaving 11 bases between. The CDR3 nucleotides read TGTGCCAGTAGTACTATCGCAGGGAGCACAGATACGCAGTATTTT. Protein: CASSTIAGSTDTQYF.

With respect to this clone: A junction boundary mismatches the germline segment, possibly from a read error. CDR3 in amino acids: CASSPEAGNYGCTF. The CDR3 region has the DNA TGCGCCAGCAGCCCCGAAGCGGGTAACTATGGCTGCACCTTC. This chain uses TRBV5-1 with TRBJ1-2; D call uncertain. The CDR3 is made up of 14 amino acids. Germline V gene lookup returns CDR1 SGHRS and CDR2 YFSETQ.

The chain carries TRBV30 and TRBJ1-3; the match to TRBD1 covers 7 bases. Trimming took 3 bases from V and 1 from J; bases not matched to a gene: 15. This CDR3 comprises 18 residues. Germline values: CDR1 GTSNPN, CDR2 SVGIG (reference sequence). CDR3 DNA sequence: TGTGCCTGGAGATCTACAGGGGTGTGGACAAGGTCTGGAAACACCATATATTTT. Amino acid sequence: CAWRSTGVWTRSGNTIYF.

The chain carries TRBV5-4 and TRBJ2-1, with 14 bases identical to TRBD2. J lost 2 bases, V lost 4 bases, and 5 bases had no gene match. The CDR3 sequence is 17 residues long. Germline values: CDR1 SGHNT, CDR2 YYREEE (reference sequence). CDR3 in amino acids: CASSEPGLAGAYNEQFF. The CDR3 region has the DNA TGTGCCAGCAGCGAACCGGGACTAGCGGGGGCCTACAATGAGCAGTTCTTC.

This rearrangement joins TRBV18 to TRBJ2-1, with D perhaps matching TRBD1 (5 bases). Per germline, CDR1 KGHSH and CDR2 LQKENI. V was shortened by 1 base and J by 15 bases, with 25 bases between the two germline ends. The CDR3 length is 16 residues. In DNA form, the CDR3 reads TGTGCCAGCTCACCACTCACAGGATCCTCGCGAACGAGTCCGTTCTTC. It translates to CASSPLTGSSRTSPFF.

CDR3 loop: CASLGRGEAQETQYF. The CDR3 DNA follows: TGTGCCAGCTTGGGGAGGGGCGAGGCGCAAGAGACCCAGTACTTC. This sequence joins TRBV5-4 and TRBJ2-5; 7 bases agree with TRBD2. CDR1 and CDR2 from the germline V gene are SGHNT and YYREEE (reference sequence). V trimming: 7 bases; J trimming: 2 bases; junction bases outside the gene matches: 11. The CDR3 sequence is 15 residues long. Variable domain in full (rest from reference TRBV5-4 and TRBJ2-5): ETGVTQSPTHLIKTRGQQVTLRCSSQSGHNTVSWYQQALGQGPQFIFQYYREEENGRGNFPPRFSGLQFPNYSSELNVNALELDDSALYLCASLGRGEAQETQYFGPGTRLLVL.

This clone was picked up a small number of times. The rearrangement links TRBV27 to TRBJ2-1; D might be TRBD2 (5 bases). This CDR3 has 15 amino acids. The V end lost 6 bases, the J end lost 0 bases, and 12 bases lay between the germline ends. Germline loops: CDR1 MNHEY, CDR2 SMNVEV (reference sequence). Here the CDR3 reads CASSTGNPSYNEQFF. The CDR3 coding sequence is TGTGCCAGCAGCACCGGGAACCCCTCCTACAATGAGCAGTTCTTC.

The chain couples TRBV5-1 to TRBJ1-1; no clear D. This CDR3 region has 16 residues. In germline, CDR1 is SGHRS, CDR2 YFSETQ. V lost 0 bases, J lost 2 bases, and 14 bases lay in between. The CDR3 DNA reads TGCGCCAGCAGCTTGGCCCCTGACTTACTAAACACTGAAGCTTTCTTT. Protein product: CASSLAPDLLNTEAFF.

The V and J genes are TRBV19 and TRBJ2-5; TRBD1 might be the D (5 bases). The end of the DNA aligns better with TRBJ2-7, so the J call may be wrong. CDR3 length equals 13 residues. In germline, CDR1 is LNHDA, CDR2 SQIVND (reference sequence). CDR3 protein: CASSSTGNYEQYF. The CDR3 bases are TGTGCCAGTAGCTCCACAGGAAACTACGAGCAGTACTTC.

This chain joins TRBV2 and TRBJ1-5; 9 nucleotides match TRBD1. The CDR3 consists of 15 residues. V was pared by 6 bases and J by 2 bases, with 5 bases of the junction left unmatched. Germline CDR1 SNHLY, CDR2 FYNNEI. Here the CDR3 DNA reads TGTGCCAGCAGGGGGGACAGGGTGGGCAATCAGCCCCAGCATTTT. It specifies CASRGDRVGNQPQHF. The full variable domain, its missing parts supplied by reference TRBV2 and TRBJ1-5, is EPEVTQTPSHQVTQMGQEVILRCVPISNHLYFYWYRQILGQKVEFLVSFYNNEISEKSEIFDDQFSVERPDGSNFTLKIRSTKLEDSAMYFCASRGDRVGNQPQHFGDGTRLSIL.

This rearrangement joins TRBV9 to TRBJ2-7; 7 bases are a match to TRBD1. This CDR3 region has 15 residues. CDR1 is SGDLS and CDR2 is YYNGEE in the germline V gene. Trimming cost V 4 bases and J 3 bases; bases outside gene matches: 10. CDR3 amino acids: CASSRLSRQGYEQYF. The CDR3 DNA follows: TGTGCCAGCAGCCGCCTCTCGAGACAGGGCTACGAGCAGTACTTC.

The J gene is TRBJ1-6, the V gene TRBV7-2; 7 nucleotides agree with TRBD1. Germline values: CDR1 SGHTA, CDR2 FQGNSA. After removal of 5 bases from V and 3 bases from J, the junction contained 4 bases not matched to a gene. The CDR3 loop spans 15 amino acids. The CDR3 DNA reads TGTGCCAGCAGCAACCGGGACAGCTATAATTCACCCCTCCACTTT. This encodes CASSNRDSYNSPLHF.

The rearrangement links TRBV11-2 to TRBJ1-6, with D possibly TRBD1 on 5 matching bases. The CDR3 totals 18 residues. Per the germline V gene, CDR1 is SGHAT and CDR2 is FQNNGV. V lost 3 bases and J lost 0, with 15 bases in between. The CDR3 coding sequence is TGTGCCAGCAGCTTTGGGGGGGAGGGGAGCTCCTATAATTCACCCCTCCACTTT. Its translation: CASSFGGEGSSYNSPLHF.

The chain employs TRBV2 and TRBJ2-7; weak D call: TRBD1 (6 bases). CDR3 length: 12 amino acids. Per germline, CDR1 SNHLY and CDR2 FYNNEI. V dropped 2 bases and J dropped 4 bases, with 6 bases sitting between them. The CDR3 DNA reads as TGTGCCAGCAGTGAAAGGGGGTACGAGCAGTACTTC. The encoded protein is CASSERGYEQYF.

This chain joins TRBV5-1 and TRBJ1-2, with TRBD1 identical over 9 bases. V dropped 2 bases and J dropped 2; count of bases not matched to a gene: 4. Germline V CDR1 and CDR2: SGHRS, YFSETQ. CDR3 length equals 15 residues. CDR3 protein: CASSLGTGKNYGYTF. DNA for the CDR3: TGCGCCAGCAGCTTAGGGACAGGGAAAAACTATGGCTACACCTTC.

The J gene is TRBJ1-1, the V gene TRBV6-5, with no clear D. The germline V and J ends were trimmed by 8 bases and 1 base, with 8 bases remaining between them. There are 12 residues in the CDR3. Germline V gene lookup returns CDR1 MNHEY and CDR2 SVGAGI. The CDR3 DNA reads TGTGCCAGCGGCAGACAGAACACTGAAGCTTTCTTT. It encodes CASGRQNTEAFF.

V and J are TRBV5-4 and TRBJ2-2, with TRBD2 identical over 7 bases. V shed 4 bases, J shed 7 bases, and the junction held 10 bases outside the gene matches. This CDR3 region has 15 residues. Germline values: CDR1 SGHNT, CDR2 YYREEE (reference sequence). The CDR3 reads CASSRSGIGSGELFF. The CDR3 DNA is TGTGCCAGCAGCCGAAGCGGGATAGGTAGCGGGGAGCTGTTTTTT.

This chain joins TRBV7-6 and TRBJ1-3; 7 bases match TRBD1. The CDR3 totals 17 residues. Germline CDR1 is SGHVS and CDR2 is FNYEAQ. V was pared by 1 base and J by 3 bases, with 9 bases of the junction left unmatched. CDR3 loop: CASSLDQTGSGGNTIYF. Written as DNA, the CDR3 is TGTGCCAGCAGCTTAGATCAGACAGGGAGCGGTGGAAACACCATATATTTT.

The J gene is TRBJ2-3, the V gene TRBV10-3; no reliable D call. Germline CDR1 and CDR2: ENHRY and SYGVKD. Between the trimmed V and J ends, which lost 3 bases and 4 bases, there was a span of 5 bases. This CDR3 spans 12 amino acids. The CDR3 loop reads CAISDLPDTQYF. CDR3 nucleotide sequence: TGTGCCATCAGTGATCTCCCAGATACGCAGTATTTT.